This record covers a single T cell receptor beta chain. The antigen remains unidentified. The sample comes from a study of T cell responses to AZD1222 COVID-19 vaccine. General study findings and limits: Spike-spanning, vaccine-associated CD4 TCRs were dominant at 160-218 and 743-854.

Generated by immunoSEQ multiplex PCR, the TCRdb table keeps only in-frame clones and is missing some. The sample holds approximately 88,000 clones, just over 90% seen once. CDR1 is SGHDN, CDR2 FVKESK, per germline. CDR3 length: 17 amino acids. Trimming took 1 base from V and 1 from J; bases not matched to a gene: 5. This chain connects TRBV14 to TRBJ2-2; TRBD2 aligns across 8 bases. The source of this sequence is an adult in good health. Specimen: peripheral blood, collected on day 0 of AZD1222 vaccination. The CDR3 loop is CASSQVVTSVNTGELFF. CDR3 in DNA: TGTGCCAGCAGCCAAGTCGTGACTAGCGTGAACACCGGGGAGCTGTTTTTT. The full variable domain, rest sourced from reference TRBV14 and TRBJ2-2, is EAGVTQFPSHSVIEKGQTVTLRCDPISGHDNLYWYRRVMGKEIKFLLHFVKESKQDESGMPNNRFLAERTGGTYSTLKVQPAELEDSGVYFCASSQVVTSVNTGELFFGEGSRLTVL.